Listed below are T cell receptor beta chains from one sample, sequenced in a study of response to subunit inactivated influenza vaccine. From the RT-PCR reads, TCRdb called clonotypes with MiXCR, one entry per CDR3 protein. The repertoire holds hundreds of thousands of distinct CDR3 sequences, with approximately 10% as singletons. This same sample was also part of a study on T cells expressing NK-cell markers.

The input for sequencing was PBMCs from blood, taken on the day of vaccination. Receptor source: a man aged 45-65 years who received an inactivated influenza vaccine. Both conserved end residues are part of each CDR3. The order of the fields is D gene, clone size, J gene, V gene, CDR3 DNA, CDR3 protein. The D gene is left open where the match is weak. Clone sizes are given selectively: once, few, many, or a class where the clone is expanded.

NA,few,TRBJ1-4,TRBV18,TGTGCCAGCTCAGGTCGCGGCGGACCGGACGGTGAAAAACTGTTTTTT,CASSGRGGPDGEKLFF
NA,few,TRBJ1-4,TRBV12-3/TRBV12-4,TGTGCCAGCAGTTTGGATGTGACGACCGTAAGGTTTTTT,CASSLDVTTVRFF
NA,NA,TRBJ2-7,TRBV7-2,TGTGCCAGCAGCTTGCACCCGGGACCCTACGAGCAGTACTTC,CASSLHPGPYEQYF
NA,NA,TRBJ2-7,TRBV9,TGTGCCAGCAGCGTAGCTCCGGGGGTGGGGTTTGACTTC,CASSVAPGVGFDF
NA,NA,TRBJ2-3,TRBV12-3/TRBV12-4,TGTGCCAGCAGTATCAGACAGGAACCTAGCACAGATACGCAGTATTTT,CASSIRQEPSTDTQYF
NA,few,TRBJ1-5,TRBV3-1,TGTGCCAGCAGCCAACAGGGTTTCGGGAGCAATCAGCCCCAGCATTTT,CASSQQGFGSNQPQHF
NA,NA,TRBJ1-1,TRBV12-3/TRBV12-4,TGTGCCAGCAGTTTTTTGGGTAAGGGCACTGAAGCTTTCTTT,CASSFLGKGTEAFF
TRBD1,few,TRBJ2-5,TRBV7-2,TGTGCCAGCAGCTCCCAGGGGGCCGCAGAGACCCAGTACTTC,CASSSQGAAETQYF
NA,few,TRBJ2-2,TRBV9,TGTGCCAGCAGCTGGTTCGGCACCGGGGAGCTGTTTTTT,CASSWFGTGELFF
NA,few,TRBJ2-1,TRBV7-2,TGTGCCAGCAGCTTAGCCCCCGGGACTCATAATGAGCAGTTCTTC,CASSLAPGTHNEQFF
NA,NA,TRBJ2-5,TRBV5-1,TGCGCCAGCAGCTTGGCACTAGCTTACAGCGAGACCCAGTACTTC,CASSLALAYSETQYF
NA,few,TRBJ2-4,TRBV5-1,TGCGCCAGCAGCTTGGGTGGGATCAAAAACATTCAGTACTTC,CASSLGGIKNIQYF
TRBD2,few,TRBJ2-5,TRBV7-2,TGTGCCAGCAGCTTAGTGGGACTAGCGCTAGGAGAGACCCAGTACTTC,CASSLVGLALGETQYF